This TCR beta chain stems from a study of cytomegalovirus exposure and HLA in healthy donors. This clone shows up as medium-sized by frequency. Its cognate antigen is unknown. The study ran its PCR with 60 Vbeta and 13 Jbeta primers. How the authors handled the data: About 10 million of tens of millions of unique TCR beta chains were shared, per a later count. Profiling relied on immunoSEQ multiplex PCR, and the TCRdb table lists in-frame clones only, not all of them. V, J and clone size were drawn from that table, and D and trimming were deduced from the DNA. This repertoire includes about 78,000 clones. The study, taken as a whole, reports: Cytomegalovirus association was assigned to approximately 160 TCR beta chains. Published work reported that the classifier diagnosed cytomegalovirus status with high specificity and sensitivity.

CDR1 and CDR2 from the germline V gene are MRHNA and SNTAGT. CDR3 length: 15 residues. V trimming: 4 bases; J trimming: 1 base; junction bases outside the gene matches: 0. Sequencing used PBMCs. The V gene is TRBV6-4, the J gene TRBJ2-3; 12 bases are shared with TRBD2. The receptor comes from a female donor in good health and CMV-seropositive. The CDR3, as DNA: TGTGCCAGCAGTGGGACTAGCGGGGGCACAGATACGCAGTATTTT. It specifies CASSGTSGGTDTQYF.